One T cell receptor (beta chain) is described in this entry. The target antigen is unknown. This sample stems from a study of OX40 agonist ivuxolimab in advanced cancers. Study results and limitations: Expanded peripheral T cells had an undetermined antigen specificity. Several nonresponders also turned out to have low normalized T-cell clonal expansion.

TCRdb keeps only in-frame clones here, not all; method: immunoSEQ multiplex PCR. The sample gives about 52,000 clones, 75% to 90% of which show up once; more than 13% is in the top ten. Sequencing used CD4+ or CD8+ T cells sorted from blood, obtained in a trial of the OX40 agonist ivuxolimab. The receptor's source is an adult with an advanced solid tumor such as melanoma, head and neck, liver or kidney cancer.

CDR3 sequence reads: CASIDRFNGYTF. The CDR3 DNA is TGTGCCAGCATCGACAGATTTAATGGCTACACCTTC. The genes are TRBV28 and TRBJ1-2, with TRBD1 as a possible D gene (5 bases). Trimming pared 7 bases from V and 6 bases from J, leaving 12 bases between. Germline V CDR1 and CDR2: MDHEN, SYDVKM. The CDR3 has 12 residues.